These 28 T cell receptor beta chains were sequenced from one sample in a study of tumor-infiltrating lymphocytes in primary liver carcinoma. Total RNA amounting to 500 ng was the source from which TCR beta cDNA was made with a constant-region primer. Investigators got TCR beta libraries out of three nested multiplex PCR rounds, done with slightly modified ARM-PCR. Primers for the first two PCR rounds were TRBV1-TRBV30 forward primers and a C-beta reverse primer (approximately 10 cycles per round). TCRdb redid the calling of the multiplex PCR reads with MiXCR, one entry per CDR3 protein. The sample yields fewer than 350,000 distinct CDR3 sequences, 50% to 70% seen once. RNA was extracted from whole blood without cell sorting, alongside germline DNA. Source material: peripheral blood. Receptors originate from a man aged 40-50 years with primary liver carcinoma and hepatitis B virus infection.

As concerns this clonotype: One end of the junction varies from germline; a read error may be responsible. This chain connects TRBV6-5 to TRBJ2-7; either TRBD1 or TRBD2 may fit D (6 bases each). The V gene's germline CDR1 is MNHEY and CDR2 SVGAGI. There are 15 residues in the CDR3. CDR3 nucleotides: TGTGCCAGCAGTGGCGGGATAGGGGGAGGCTACGAACAGTACTTC. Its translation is CASSGGIGGGYEQYF.

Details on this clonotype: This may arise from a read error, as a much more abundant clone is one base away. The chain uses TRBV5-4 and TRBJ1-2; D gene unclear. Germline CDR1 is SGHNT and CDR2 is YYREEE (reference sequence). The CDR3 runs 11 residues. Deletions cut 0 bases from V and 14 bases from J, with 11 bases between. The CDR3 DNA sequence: TGTGCCAGCAGCTTGGATGGCGGCTCGACCTTC. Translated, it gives CASSLDGGSTF.

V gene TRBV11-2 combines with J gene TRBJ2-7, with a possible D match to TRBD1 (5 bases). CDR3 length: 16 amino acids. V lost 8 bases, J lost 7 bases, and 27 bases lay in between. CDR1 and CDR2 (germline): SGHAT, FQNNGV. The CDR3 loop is CASGPGAWIGAGEQYF. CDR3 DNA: TGTGCCAGCGGCCCCGGCGCCTGGATAGGGGCCGGAGAGCAGTACTTC. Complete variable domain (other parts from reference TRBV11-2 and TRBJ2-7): EAGVAQSPRYKIIEKRQSVAFWCNPISGHATLYWYQQILGQGPKLLIQFQNNGVVDDSQLPKDRFSAERLKGVDSTLKIQPAKLEDSAVYLCASGPGAWIGAGEQYFGPGTRLTVT.

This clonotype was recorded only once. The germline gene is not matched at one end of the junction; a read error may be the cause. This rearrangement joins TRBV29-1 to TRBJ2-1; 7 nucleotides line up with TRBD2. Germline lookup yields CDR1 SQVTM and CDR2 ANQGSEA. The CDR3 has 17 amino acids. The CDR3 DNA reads TGCACCGTTGAAAGGTTGATCGGCGGGAGAGATGATGGTGAGCAGTTCTTC. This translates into CTVERLIGGRDDGEQFF.

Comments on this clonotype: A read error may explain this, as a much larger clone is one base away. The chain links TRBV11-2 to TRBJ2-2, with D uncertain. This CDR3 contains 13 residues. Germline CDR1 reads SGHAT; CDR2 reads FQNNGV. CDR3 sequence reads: CTSSLERTGELFF. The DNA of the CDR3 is TGTACCAGCAGCCTCGAGAGGACCGGGGAGCTGTTTTTT. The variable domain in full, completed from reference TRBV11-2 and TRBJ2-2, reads EAGVAQSPRYKIIEKRQSVAFWCNPISGHATLYWYQQILGQGPKLLIQFQNNGVVDDSQLPKDRFSAERLKGVDSTLKIQPAKLEDSAVYLCTSSLERTGELFFGEGSRLTVL.

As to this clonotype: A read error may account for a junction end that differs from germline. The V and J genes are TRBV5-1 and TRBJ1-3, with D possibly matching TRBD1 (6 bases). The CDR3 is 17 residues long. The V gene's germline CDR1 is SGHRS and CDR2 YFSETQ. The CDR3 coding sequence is TGCGCCAGCAGCTTGACGGACAGCCTTTACTCTGGAAAGACCATATATTTT. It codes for CASSLTDSLYSGKTIYF.

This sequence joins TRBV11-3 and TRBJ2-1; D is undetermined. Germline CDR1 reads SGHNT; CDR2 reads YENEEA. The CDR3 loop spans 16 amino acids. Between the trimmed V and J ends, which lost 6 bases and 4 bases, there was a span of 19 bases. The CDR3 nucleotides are TGTGCCAGCAGTCCCGGTTTGTCCAGGTCGTACAATGAGCAGTTCTTC. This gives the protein CASSPGLSRSYNEQFF.

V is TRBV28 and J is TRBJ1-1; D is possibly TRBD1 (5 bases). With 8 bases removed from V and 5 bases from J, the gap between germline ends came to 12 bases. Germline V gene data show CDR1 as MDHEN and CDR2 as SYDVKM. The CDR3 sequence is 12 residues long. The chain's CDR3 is CASPAGVTEAFF. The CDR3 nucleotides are TGTGCCAGCCCCGCGGGGGTGACTGAAGCTTTCTTT. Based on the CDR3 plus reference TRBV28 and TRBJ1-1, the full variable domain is DVKVTQSSRYLVKRTGEKVFLECVQDMDHENMFWYRQDPGLGLRLIYFSYDVKMKEKGDIPEGYSVSREKKERFSLILESASTNQTSMYLCASPAGVTEAFFGQGTRLTVV.

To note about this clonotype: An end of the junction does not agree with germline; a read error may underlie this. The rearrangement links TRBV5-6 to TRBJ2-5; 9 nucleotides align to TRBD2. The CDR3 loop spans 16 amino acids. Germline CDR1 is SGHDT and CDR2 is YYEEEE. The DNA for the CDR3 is TGTACCAGCAGCTTGAAAAGCGGGGGGCACCAAGAGACCCAGTACTTC. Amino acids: CTSSLKSGGHQETQYF.

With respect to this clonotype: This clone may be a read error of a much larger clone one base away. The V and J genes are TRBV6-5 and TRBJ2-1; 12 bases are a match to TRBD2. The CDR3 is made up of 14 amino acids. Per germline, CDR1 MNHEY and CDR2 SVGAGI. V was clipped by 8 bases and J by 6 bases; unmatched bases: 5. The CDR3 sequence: CASWSSGRVNEQFF. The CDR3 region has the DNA TGTGCCAGCTGGTCTAGCGGGAGGGTCAATGAGCAGTTCTTC.

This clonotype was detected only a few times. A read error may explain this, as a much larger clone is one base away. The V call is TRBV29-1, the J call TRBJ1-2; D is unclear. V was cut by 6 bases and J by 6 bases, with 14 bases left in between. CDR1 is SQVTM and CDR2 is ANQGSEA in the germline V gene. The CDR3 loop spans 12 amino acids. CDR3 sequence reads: CSVRQGLHGYTF. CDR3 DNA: TGCAGCGTGAGACAAGGCTTGCATGGCTACACCTTC.

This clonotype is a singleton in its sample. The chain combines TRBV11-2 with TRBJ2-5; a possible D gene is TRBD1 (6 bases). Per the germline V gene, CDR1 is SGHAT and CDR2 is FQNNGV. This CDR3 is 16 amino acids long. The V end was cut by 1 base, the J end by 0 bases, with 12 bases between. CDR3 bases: TGTGCCAGCAGCTTAGGACTGACAGGAAACCAAGAGACCCAGTACTTC. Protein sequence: CASSLGLTGNQETQYF.

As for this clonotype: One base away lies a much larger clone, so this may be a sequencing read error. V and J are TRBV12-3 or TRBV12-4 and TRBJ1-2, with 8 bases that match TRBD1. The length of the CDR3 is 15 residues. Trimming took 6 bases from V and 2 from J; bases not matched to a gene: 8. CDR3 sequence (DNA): TGTGCCAGCAGATTAAGACAGGGGACCAACTATGGCTACACCTTC. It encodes CASRLRQGTNYGYTF.

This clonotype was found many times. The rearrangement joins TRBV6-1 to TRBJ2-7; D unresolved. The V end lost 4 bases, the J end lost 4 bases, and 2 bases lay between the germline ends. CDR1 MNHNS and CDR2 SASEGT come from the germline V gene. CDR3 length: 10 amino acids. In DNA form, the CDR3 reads TGTGCCAGCAGTGCATACGAGCAGTACTTC. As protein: CASSAYEQYF.

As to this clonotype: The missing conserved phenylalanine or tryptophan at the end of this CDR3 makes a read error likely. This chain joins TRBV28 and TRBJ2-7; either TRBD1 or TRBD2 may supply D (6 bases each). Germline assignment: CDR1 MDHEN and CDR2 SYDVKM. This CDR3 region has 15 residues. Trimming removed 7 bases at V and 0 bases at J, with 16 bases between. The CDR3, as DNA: TGTGCCAGCACCGAAAGAGGGGGGACCTCCTACGAGCAGTACCTC. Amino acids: CASTERGGTSYEQYL.

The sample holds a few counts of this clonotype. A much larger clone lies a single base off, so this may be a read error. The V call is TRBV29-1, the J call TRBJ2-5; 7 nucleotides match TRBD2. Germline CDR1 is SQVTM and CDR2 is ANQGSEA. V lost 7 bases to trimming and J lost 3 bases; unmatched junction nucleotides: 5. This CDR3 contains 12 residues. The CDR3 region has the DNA TGCAGCGCAAGACGGGGGGAAGAGACCCAGTACTTC. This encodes CSARRGEETQYF.

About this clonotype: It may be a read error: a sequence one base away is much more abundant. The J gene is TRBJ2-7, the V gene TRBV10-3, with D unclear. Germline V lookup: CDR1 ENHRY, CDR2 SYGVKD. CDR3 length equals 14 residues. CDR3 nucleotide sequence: TGTGCCATCAATGAGATGGTAGCTTTCGCCGAGCAGTACTTC. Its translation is CAINEMVAFAEQYF.

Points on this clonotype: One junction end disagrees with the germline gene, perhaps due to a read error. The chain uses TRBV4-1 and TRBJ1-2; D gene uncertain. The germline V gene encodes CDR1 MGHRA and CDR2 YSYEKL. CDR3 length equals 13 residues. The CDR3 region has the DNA TGCGCAAGCAGCCCAGAGGACCAGAGCAGCTACACCTTC. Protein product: CASSPEDQSSYTF.

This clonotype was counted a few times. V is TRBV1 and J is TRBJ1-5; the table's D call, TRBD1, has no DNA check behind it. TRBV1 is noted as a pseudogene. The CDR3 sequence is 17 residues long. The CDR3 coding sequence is TGCACCAGCAGCCAGACAGAGAAAGGGAACAGCAATCAGCCCCAGCATTTT. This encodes CTSSQTEKGNSNQPQHF.

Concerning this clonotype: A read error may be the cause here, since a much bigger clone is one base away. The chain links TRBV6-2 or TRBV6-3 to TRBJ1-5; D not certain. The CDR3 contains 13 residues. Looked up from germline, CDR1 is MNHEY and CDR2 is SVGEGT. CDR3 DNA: TGTGCCATCAGTTACTCGATGTACCAGCCCCAGCATTTT. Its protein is CAISYSMYQPQHF.

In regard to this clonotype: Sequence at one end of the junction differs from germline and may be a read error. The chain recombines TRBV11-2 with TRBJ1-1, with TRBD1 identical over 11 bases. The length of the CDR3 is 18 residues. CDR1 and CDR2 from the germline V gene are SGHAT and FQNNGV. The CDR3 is CAGSLGTGGFTMSTEAFF. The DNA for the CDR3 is TGTGCCGGCAGCTTGGGGACAGGGGGATTCACCATGAGCACTGAAGCTTTCTTT.

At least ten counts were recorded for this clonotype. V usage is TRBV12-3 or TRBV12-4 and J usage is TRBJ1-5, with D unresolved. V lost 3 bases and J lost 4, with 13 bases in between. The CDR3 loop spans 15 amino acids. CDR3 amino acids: CASSFLSGDNQPQHF. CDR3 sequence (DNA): TGTGCCAGCAGTTTCTTATCAGGTGATAATCAGCCCCAGCATTTT.

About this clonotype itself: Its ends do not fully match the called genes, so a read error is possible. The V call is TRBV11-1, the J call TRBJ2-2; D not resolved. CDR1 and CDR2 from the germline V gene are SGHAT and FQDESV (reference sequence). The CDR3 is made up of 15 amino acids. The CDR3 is CVSSLAAPAAGELFF. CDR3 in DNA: TGTGTCAGCAGCCTTGCGGCCCCGGCCGCCGGGGAGCTGTTTTTT.

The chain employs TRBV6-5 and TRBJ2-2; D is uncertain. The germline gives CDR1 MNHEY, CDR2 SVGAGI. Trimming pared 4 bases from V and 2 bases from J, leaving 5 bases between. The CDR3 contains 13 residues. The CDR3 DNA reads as TGTGCCAGCAGTTGGATTAACACCGGGGAGCTGTTTTTT. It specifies CASSWINTGELFF.

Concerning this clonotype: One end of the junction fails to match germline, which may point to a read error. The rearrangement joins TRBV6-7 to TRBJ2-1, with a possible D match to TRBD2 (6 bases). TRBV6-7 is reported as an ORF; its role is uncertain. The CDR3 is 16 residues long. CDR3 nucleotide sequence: TGTGCCAGCAGTTGCCGATCTCTAGCGAGCTACAGTGAGCAGTTCTTC. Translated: CASSCRSLASYSEQFF.

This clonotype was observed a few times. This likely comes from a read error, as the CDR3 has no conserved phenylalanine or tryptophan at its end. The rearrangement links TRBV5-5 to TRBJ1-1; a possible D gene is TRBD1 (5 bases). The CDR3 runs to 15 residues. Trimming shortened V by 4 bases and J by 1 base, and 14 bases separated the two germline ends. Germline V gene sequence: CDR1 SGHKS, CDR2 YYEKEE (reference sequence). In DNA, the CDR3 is TGTGCCAGCAGCCCAGGACGGGGGAGGAACACTGAAGCTTTCTCT. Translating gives CASSPGRGRNTEAFS.

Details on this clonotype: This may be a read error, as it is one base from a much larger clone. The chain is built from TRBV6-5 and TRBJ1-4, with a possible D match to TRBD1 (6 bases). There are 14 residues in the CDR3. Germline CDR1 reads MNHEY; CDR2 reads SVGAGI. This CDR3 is CASSYYREDDKLFF. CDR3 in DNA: TGTGCCAGCAGTTATTACAGGGAGGATGATAAACTGTTTTTT.

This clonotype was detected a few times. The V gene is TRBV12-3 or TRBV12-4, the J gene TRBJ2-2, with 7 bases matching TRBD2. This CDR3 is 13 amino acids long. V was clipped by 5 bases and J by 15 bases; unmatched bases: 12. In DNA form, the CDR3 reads TGTGCCAGCAGTCTTCTAGGGGAGGGAGGGTTGTTTTTT. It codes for CASSLLGEGGLFF.